Listed here are 3 T cell receptor beta chains from one sample, sequenced in a study of T-cell reconstitution after alpha-beta-depleted transplantation in children. For TCRbeta, the library was prepared with unique molecular identifiers. TCRdb itself ran the PCR reads through MiXCR, one entry per CDR3 protein. Of 450,000 to 600,000 distinct CDR3 sequences listed, about 10% were seen once; the top ten hold around 2.2%. The sample here was PBMCs, taken before TCRalphabeta/CD19-depleted stem cell transplant. Source of these receptors: a child younger than 10 with inherited bone marrow failure, due to receive a stem cell transplant.

This clonotype was seen a handful of times. The chain couples TRBV9 to TRBJ2-1; 9 nucleotides agree with TRBD2. The V gene end was trimmed by 3 bases and the J gene end by 5 bases; junction bases not matched to a gene: 3. The CDR3 runs 14 residues. Germline lookup yields CDR1 SGDLS and CDR2 YYNGEE. The CDR3 bases are TGTGCCAGCAGCGGGGGGACTAGCCACAATGAGCAGTTCTTC. It codes for CASSGGTSHNEQFF.

At least ten counts were recorded for this clonotype. The V call is TRBV6-2 or TRBV6-3, the J call TRBJ2-1; TRBD2 is a possible D gene (6 bases). This CDR3 region has 17 residues. In germline, CDR1 is MNHEY, CDR2 SVGEGT. V lost 4 bases to trimming and J lost 0 bases, with 16 bases between them. The CDR3: CASSSDREELSYNEQFF. DNA of the CDR3: TGTGCCAGCAGTTCGGATAGGGAGGAACTCTCCTACAATGAGCAGTTCTTC.

This clonotype was seen at least ten times. CDR3 residues: CASSGGTLPQFF. In DNA, the CDR3 is TGTGCCAGCAGTGGCGGGACCCTACCGCAGTTCTTC. The chain uses TRBV2 and TRBJ2-1, with a weak D call TRBD2 (6 bases). The CDR3 runs to 12 residues. V was shortened by 4 bases and J by 12 bases, with 13 bases between the two germline ends. Germline-derived CDR1 and CDR2 are SNHLY and FYNNEI.